Below are 17 T cell receptor beta chains sequenced from a single sample in a study of shared clonotypes between healthy human individuals. Sequencing used immunoSEQ multiplex PCR; TCRdb keeps in-frame clones, though not all of them. The profile covers approximately 2.3 million clones, with just over 90% appearing a single time and 0.39% taken by the ten largest. Sequences were obtained from naive CD4+ T cells from PBMCs. Subset specified: CD45RA+ positively selected. These receptors all come from a man younger than 30 in good health. Some clones in this sample may be carry-over from other donors' samples.

The V gene is TRBV20-1, the J gene TRBJ2-2, with D unclear. Germline lookup yields CDR1 DFQATT and CDR2 SNEGSKA (reference sequence). CDR3 length: 9 residues. For the CDR3, the DNA is TGCAGGGGTACAGGGGAGCTGTTTTTT. Translation: CRGTGELFF.

The V gene is TRBV7-9, the J gene TRBJ2-5, with TRBD1 matching over 10 bases. The CDR3 sequence is 17 residues long. The V gene's germline CDR1 is SEHNR and CDR2 FQNEAQ (reference sequence). Trimming removed 5 bases from V and 2 bases from J; junction bases left unmatched: 11. The CDR3 nucleotides read TGTGCCAGCAGCCGAGAGATGACAGGGGGCCATCAAGAGACCCAGTACTTC. It encodes CASSREMTGGHQETQYF.

The count of this clone is one. The V call is TRBV27, the J call TRBJ2-7; TRBD2 aligns across 7 bases. Germline V gives CDR1 MNHEY, CDR2 SMNVEV (reference sequence). The CDR3 length is 17 residues. Trimming at V came to 7 bases and at J to 2 bases, leaving 17 bases not matched to a gene. The CDR3: CASKMNPGAGPTYEQYF. DNA for the CDR3: TGTGCCAGCAAAATGAACCCCGGAGCGGGGCCAACCTACGAGCAGTACTTC.

The rearrangement uses TRBV28 and TRBJ1-2; the match to TRBD1 covers 7 bases. The CDR3 runs 14 residues. Trimming at V came to 5 bases and at J to 2 bases, leaving 5 bases not matched to a gene. Per germline, CDR1 MDHEN and CDR2 SYDVKM. CDR3 in amino acids: CASSLGQPNYGYTF. Written as DNA, the CDR3 is TGTGCCAGCAGTCTGGGACAGCCGAACTATGGCTACACCTTC.

The genes are TRBV28 and TRBJ1-1; D ambiguous. Germline CDR1 and CDR2: MDHEN and SYDVKM. The CDR3 length is 13 residues. Trimming took 4 bases from V and 5 from J, leaving 11 bases between them. CDR3 bases: TGTGCCAGCAGTTCCGAGGTGAGGACTGAAGCTTTCTTT. Amino acids: CASSSEVRTEAFF.

Concerning this clone itself: Relative to the germline gene, one junction end is altered; a read error may explain this. This chain connects TRBV10-3 to TRBJ1-1; 9 bases align to TRBD1. Germline V lookup: CDR1 ENHRY, CDR2 SYGVKD. This CDR3 comprises 13 residues. The CDR3 protein is CAISESQWDRESF. As DNA, the CDR3 is TGTGCCATCAGTGAGTCTCAGTGGGACAGGGAAAGTTTT.

The chain combines TRBV2 with TRBJ2-7; D may be TRBD1 (6 bases). V was clipped by 6 bases and J by 7 bases, with 7 bases between them. There are 10 residues in the CDR3. Looked up from germline, CDR1 is SNHLY and CDR2 is FYNNEI. In nucleotides, the CDR3 is TGTGCCAGCAGCCAGGGGGAGCAGTACTTC. Translating gives CASSQGEQYF.

The chain combines TRBV7-3 with TRBJ2-2; 10 bases line up with TRBD2. The CDR3 contains 17 residues. The germline gives CDR1 SGHTA, CDR2 FQGTGA. Trimming removed 5 bases from V and 0 bases from J; junction bases left unmatched: 6. CDR3 DNA sequence: TGTGCCAGCAGCCTGGCTAGCGGGGGCGCGAACACCGGGGAGCTGTTTTTT. Translation gives CASSLASGGANTGELFF. Combining the CDR3 with reference TRBV7-3 and TRBJ2-2 gives the whole variable domain GAGVSQTPSNKVTEKGKYVELRCDPISGHTALYWYRQSLGQGPEFLIYFQGTGAADDSGLPNDRFFAVRPEGSVSTLKIQRTERGDSAVYLCASSLASGGANTGELFFGEGSRLTVL.

The rearrangement links TRBV27 to TRBJ2-3, with TRBD1 identical over 8 bases. This CDR3 is built from 14 residues. Germline values: CDR1 MNHEY, CDR2 SMNVEV (reference sequence). J lost 1 base, V lost 5 bases, and 2 bases had no gene match. The CDR3 DNA reads as TGTGCCAGCAGTGACAGGGGTGGCACAGATACGCAGTATTTT. Its protein is CASSDRGGTDTQYF.

The rearrangement uses TRBV25-1 and TRBJ2-7; D possibly corresponds to TRBD1 (5 bases). The CDR3 is made up of 13 amino acids. In germline, CDR1 is MGHDK, CDR2 SYGVNS. V was trimmed by 1 base and J by 5 bases, leaving 9 bases between them. DNA for the CDR3: TGTGCCAGCAGTGAATTAGGGGTCCACGAGCAGTACTTC. This translates into CASSELGVHEQYF.

A remark on this clone: Other DNA sequences from this sample encode an identical CDR3 as well. The V and J genes are TRBV5-4 and TRBJ2-2; maybe TRBD2 (5 bases). CDR3 length: 15 residues. From germline, CDR1 is SGHNT and CDR2 YYREEE (reference sequence). V was cut by 2 bases and J by 1 base, with 9 bases left in between. The CDR3 sequence is CASSLGGGNTGELFF. The CDR3 nucleotides are TGTGCCAGCAGCTTAGGAGGAGGGAACACCGGGGAGCTGTTTTTT.

The rearrangement uses TRBV10-3 and TRBJ1-4; 11 nucleotides agree with TRBD1. The CDR3 length is 16 residues. J was trimmed by 7 bases and V by 0 bases; bases with no gene match: 4. CDR1 ENHRY and CDR2 SYGVKD come from the germline V gene. In DNA form, the CDR3 reads TGTGCCATCAGTGAGTCCGGACAGGGGGCGCTTGAAAAACTGTTTTTT. Protein sequence: CAISESGQGALEKLFF.

This rearrangement joins TRBV7-8 to TRBJ1-3; 8 nucleotides agree with TRBD1. Per the germline V gene, CDR1 is SGHVS and CDR2 is FQNEAQ. Germline trimming cut 4 bases from V and 2 bases from J; bases unmatched to any gene: 4. This CDR3 is built from 15 residues. As DNA, the CDR3 is TGTGCCAGCAGCTCGCTGACAGGGGCTGGAAACACCATATATTTT. Translating it yields CASSSLTGAGNTIYF.

This chain joins TRBV5-4 and TRBJ2-7; D might be TRBD2 (6 bases). Trimming removed 0 bases from V and 2 bases from J, with 12 bases in between. This CDR3 is built from 15 residues. CDR1 is SGHNT, CDR2 YYREEE, per germline (reference sequence). The CDR3 nucleotides are TGTGCCAGCAGCTTGGGCGGGACGGAGACCTACGAGCAGTACTTC. This gives the protein CASSLGGTETYEQYF.

CDR3 amino acids: CASCERTGLYNEQFF. The CDR3 coding sequence is TGTGCCAGCTGCGAAAGAACGGGACTTTACAATGAGCAGTTCTTC. The rearrangement joins TRBV28 to TRBJ2-1; weak D call: TRBD2 (6 bases). The CDR3 extends over 15 amino acids. In germline, CDR1 is MDHEN, CDR2 SYDVKM. Trimming stripped 8 bases from V and 4 bases from J, with 18 bases between.

The chain combines TRBV28 with TRBJ1-5, with TRBD1 as a possible D gene (5 bases). Germline V gene data show CDR1 as MDHEN and CDR2 as SYDVKM. CDR3 length equals 17 residues. The ends were cut back, 7 bases at V and 4 bases at J, with 23 bases in the middle. CDR3 in amino acids: CASTKHRMGGENQPQHF. The CDR3 DNA reads as TGTGCCAGCACCAAACACCGAATGGGGGGGGAAAATCAGCCCCAGCATTTT.

This chain links TRBV7-9 with TRBJ2-3, with TRBD1 matching 8 bases. This CDR3 is built from 13 residues. V gave up 11 bases and J gave up 4 bases; unmatched junction bases: 8. Looked up from germline, CDR1 is SEHNR and CDR2 is FQNEAQ (reference sequence). The CDR3 DNA follows: TGTGCCGGCCAATCGACAGGGGCAGATACGCAGTATTTT. This translates into CAGQSTGADTQYF.